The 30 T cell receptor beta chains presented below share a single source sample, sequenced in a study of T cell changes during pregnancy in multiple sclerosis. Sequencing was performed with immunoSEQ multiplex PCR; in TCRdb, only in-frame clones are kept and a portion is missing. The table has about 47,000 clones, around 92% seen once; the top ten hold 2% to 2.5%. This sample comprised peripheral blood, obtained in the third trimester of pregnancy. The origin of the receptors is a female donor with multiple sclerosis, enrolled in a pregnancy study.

CDR3: CASSSRTVIYEQYF. The CDR3 DNA sequence: TGTGCCAGCAGCTCCCGGACAGTCATCTACGAGCAGTACTTC. The V gene is TRBV13, the J gene TRBJ2-7; possible D gene TRBD1, 6 bases. CDR3 length: 14 residues. CDR1 and CDR2 (germline): PRHDT, FYEKMQ (reference sequence). V was clipped by 4 bases and J by 3 bases, with 13 bases between them.

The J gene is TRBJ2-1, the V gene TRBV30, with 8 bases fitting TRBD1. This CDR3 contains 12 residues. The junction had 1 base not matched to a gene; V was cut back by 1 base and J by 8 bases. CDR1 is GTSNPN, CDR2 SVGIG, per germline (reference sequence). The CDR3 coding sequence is TGTGCCTGGAGTGCCAGGGGGCATGAGCAGTTCTTC. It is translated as CAWSARGHEQFF.

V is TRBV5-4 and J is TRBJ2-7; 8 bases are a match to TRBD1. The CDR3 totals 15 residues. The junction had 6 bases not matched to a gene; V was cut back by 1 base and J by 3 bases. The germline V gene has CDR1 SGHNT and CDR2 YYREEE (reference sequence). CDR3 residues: CASSLKGQEGYEQYF. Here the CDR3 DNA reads TGTGCCAGCAGCTTGAAGGGACAGGAGGGCTACGAGCAGTACTTC.

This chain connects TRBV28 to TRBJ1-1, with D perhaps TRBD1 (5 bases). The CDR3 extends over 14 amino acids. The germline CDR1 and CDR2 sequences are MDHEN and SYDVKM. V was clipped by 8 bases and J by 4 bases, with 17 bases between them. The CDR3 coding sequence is TGTGCCAGCCTCCCCCGGGGGAAGAGCACTGAAGCTTTCTTT. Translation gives CASLPRGKSTEAFF.

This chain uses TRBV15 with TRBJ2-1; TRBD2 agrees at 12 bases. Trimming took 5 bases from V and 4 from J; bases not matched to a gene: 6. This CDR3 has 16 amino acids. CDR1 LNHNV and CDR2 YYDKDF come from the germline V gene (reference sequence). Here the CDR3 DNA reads TGTGCCACCAGCGTCCTAGCGGGAGGGGCTTACAATGAGCAGTTCTTC. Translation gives CATSVLAGGAYNEQFF.

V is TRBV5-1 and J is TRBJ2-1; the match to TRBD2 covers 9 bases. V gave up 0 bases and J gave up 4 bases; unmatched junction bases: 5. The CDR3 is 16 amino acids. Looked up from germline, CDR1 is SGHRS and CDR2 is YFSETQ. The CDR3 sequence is CASSLEVSGSYNEQFF. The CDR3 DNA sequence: TGCGCCAGCAGCTTGGAGGTTAGCGGGAGTTACAATGAGCAGTTCTTC. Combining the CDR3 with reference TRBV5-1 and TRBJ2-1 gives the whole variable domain KAGVTQTPRYLIKTRGQQVTLSCSPISGHRSVSWYQQTPGQGLQFLFEYFSETQRNKGNFPGRFSGRQFSNSRSEMNVSTLELGDSALYLCASSLEVSGSYNEQFFGPGTRLTVL.

The CDR3 DNA follows: TGTGCCAGCAGCCCAGGACTAGCGGGAGTCCACGAGCAGTACTTC. Its protein is CASSPGLAGVHEQYF. The V and J genes are TRBV7-2 and TRBJ2-7, with 13 bases aligning to TRBD2. Looked up from germline, CDR1 is SGHTA and CDR2 is FQGNSA. V lost 5 bases and J lost 5; bases outside the gene matches: 6. The CDR3 is made up of 15 amino acids.

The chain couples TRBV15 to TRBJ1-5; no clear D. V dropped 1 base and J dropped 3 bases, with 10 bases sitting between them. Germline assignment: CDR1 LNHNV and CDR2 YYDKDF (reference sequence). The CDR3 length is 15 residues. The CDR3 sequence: CATSRASVNNQPQHF. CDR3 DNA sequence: TGTGCCACCAGCAGAGCCTCAGTAAACAATCAGCCCCAGCATTTT.

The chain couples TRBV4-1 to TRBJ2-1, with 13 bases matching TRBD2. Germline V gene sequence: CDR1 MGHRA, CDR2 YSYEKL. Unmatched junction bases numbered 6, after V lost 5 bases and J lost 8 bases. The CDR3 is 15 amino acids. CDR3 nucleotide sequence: TGCGCCAGCAGCTATCGGACTAGCGGGAGCGATGAGCAGTTCTTC. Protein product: CASSYRTSGSDEQFF.

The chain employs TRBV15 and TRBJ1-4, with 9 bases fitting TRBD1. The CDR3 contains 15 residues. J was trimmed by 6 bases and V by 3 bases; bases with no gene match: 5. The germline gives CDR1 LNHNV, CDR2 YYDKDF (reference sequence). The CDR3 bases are TGTGCCACCAGCAGGAGGGACAGGGAGGATGAAAAACTGTTTTTT. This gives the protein CATSRRDREDEKLFF. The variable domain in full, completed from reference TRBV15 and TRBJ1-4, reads DAMVIQNPRYQVTQFGKPVTLSCSQTLNHNVMYWYQQKSSQAPKLLFHYYDKDFNNEADTPDNFQSRRPNTSFCFLDIRSPGLGDTAMYLCATSRRDREDEKLFFGSGTQLSVL.

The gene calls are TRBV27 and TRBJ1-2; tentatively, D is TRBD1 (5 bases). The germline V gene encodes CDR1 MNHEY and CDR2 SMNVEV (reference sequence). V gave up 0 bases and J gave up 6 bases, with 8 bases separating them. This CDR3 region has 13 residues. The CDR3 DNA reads TGTGCCAGCAGTTTATCAGCGACAGATGGCTACACCTTC. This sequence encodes CASSLSATDGYTF.

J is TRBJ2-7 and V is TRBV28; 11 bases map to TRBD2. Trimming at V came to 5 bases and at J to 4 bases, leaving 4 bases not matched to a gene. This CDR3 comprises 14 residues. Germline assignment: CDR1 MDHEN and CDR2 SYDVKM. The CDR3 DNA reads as TGTGCCAGCAGTGGTAGCGGGAGGGCTTACGAGCAGTACTTC. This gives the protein CASSGSGRAYEQYF. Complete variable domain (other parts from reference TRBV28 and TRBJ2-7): DVKVTQSSRYLVKRTGEKVFLECVQDMDHENMFWYRQDPGLGLRLIYFSYDVKMKEKGDIPEGYSVSREKKERFSLILESASTNQTSMYLCASSGSGRAYEQYFGPGTRLTVT.

CDR3 amino acids: CASSSPGQFNPGANVLTF. CDR3 DNA: TGTGCCAGTAGTAGTCCGGGACAGTTCAATCCTGGGGCCAACGTCCTGACTTTC. The gene calls are TRBV19 and TRBJ2-6; TRBD1 matches 7 bases. The CDR3 spans 18 residues. After removal of 4 bases from V and 2 bases from J, the junction contained 11 bases not matched to a gene. CDR1 LNHDA and CDR2 SQIVND come from the germline V gene (reference sequence).

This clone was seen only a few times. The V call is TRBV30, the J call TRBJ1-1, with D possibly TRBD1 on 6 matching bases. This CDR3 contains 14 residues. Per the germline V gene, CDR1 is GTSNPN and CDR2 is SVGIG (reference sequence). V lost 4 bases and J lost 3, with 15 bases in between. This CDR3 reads CAWNTGLGYTEAFF. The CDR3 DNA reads TGTGCCTGGAATACAGGGCTGGGGTACACTGAAGCTTTCTTT.

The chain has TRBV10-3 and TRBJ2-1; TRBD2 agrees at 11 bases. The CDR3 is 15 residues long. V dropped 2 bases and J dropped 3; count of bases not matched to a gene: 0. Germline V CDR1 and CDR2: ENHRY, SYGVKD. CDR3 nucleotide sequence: TGTGCCATCAGTGAGGGGACTAGCGGCTACAATGAGCAGTTCTTC. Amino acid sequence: CAISEGTSGYNEQFF.

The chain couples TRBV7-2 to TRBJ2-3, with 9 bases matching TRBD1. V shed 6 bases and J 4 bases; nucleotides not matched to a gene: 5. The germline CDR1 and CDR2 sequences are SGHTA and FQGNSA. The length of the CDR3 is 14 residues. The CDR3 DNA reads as TGTGCCAGCAGGGATACAGGGGGCTCAGATACGCAGTATTTT. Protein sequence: CASRDTGGSDTQYF.

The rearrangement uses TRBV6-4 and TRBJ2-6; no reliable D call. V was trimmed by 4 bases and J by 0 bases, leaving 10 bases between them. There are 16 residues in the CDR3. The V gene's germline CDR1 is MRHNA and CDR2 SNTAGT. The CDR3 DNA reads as TGTGCCAGCAGTGCCTCAGCAGGCTCTGGGGCCAACGTCCTGACTTTC. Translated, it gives CASSASAGSGANVLTF.

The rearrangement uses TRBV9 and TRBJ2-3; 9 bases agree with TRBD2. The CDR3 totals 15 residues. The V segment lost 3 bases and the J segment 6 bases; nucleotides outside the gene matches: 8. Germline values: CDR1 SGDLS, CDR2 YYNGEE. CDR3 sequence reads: CASSAAGLALDTQYF. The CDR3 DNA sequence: TGTGCCAGCAGCGCAGCGGGACTAGCTTTGGATACGCAGTATTTT.

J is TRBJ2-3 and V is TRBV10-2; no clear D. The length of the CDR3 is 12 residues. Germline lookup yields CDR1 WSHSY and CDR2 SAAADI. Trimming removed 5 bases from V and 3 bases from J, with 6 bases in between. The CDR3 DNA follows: TGCGCCAGCAGTCTATTAACAGATACGCAGTATTTT. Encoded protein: CASSLLTDTQYF.

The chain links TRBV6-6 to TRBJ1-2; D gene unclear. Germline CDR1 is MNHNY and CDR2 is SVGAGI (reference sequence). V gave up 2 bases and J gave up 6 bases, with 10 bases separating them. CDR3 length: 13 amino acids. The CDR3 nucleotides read TGTGCCAGCAGTTACACTGAAATCGATGGCTACACCTTC. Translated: CASSYTEIDGYTF.

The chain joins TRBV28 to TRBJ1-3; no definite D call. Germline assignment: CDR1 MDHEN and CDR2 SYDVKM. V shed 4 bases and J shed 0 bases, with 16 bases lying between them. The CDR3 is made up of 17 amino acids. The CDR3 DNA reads TGTGCCAGCAGTTCCCACGCCCAGGAAAACTCTGGAAACACCATATATTTT. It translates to CASSSHAQENSGNTIYF.

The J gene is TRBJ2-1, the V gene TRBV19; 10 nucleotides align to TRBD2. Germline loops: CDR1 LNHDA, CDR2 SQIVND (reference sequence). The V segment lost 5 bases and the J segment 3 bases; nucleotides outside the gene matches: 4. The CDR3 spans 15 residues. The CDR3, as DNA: TGTGCCAGTAGTTCGGGACTAGCGTTCTACAATGAGCAGTTCTTC. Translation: CASSSGLAFYNEQFF.

CDR3 amino acids: CASSPLAGGADTQYF. CDR3 DNA sequence: TGTGCCAGCAGCCCTCTAGCGGGAGGAGCAGATACGCAGTATTTT. The chain combines TRBV7-9 with TRBJ2-3; 11 bases are a match to TRBD2. Germline V gene lookup returns CDR1 SEHNR and CDR2 FQNEAQ (reference sequence). J gave up 4 bases and V 5 bases, and 5 bases lay outside the gene matches. CDR3 length: 15 amino acids.

CDR3 sequence: CASSARQGAGVYGYTF. In nucleotides, the CDR3 is TGTGCCAGCAGCGCCCGACAGGGTGCAGGAGTTTATGGCTACACCTTC. V gene TRBV13 combines with J gene TRBJ1-2; 7 nucleotides line up with TRBD1. The CDR3 totals 16 residues. Per the germline V gene, CDR1 is PRHDT and CDR2 is FYEKMQ (reference sequence). Trimming removed 5 bases from V and 5 bases from J; junction bases left unmatched: 14.

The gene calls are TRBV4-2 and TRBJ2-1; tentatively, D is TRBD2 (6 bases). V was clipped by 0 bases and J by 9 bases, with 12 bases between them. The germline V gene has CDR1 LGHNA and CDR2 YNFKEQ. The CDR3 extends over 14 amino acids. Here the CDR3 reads CASSQETQEGEQFF. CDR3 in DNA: TGTGCCAGCAGCCAAGAAACCCAGGAGGGTGAGCAGTTCTTC.

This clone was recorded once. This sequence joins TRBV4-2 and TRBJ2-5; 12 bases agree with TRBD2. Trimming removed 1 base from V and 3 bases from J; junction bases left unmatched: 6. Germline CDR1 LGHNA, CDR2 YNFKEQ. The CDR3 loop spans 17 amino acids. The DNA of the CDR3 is TGTGCCAGCAGCCAAGGACTAGCGGGAGTAAATAAAGAGACCCAGTACTTC. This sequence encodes CASSQGLAGVNKETQYF.

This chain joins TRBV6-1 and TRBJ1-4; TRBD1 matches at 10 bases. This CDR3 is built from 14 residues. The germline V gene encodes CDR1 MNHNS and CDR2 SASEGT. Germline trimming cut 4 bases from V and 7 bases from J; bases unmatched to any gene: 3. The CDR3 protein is CASSGGTGVEKLFF. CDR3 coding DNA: TGTGCCAGCAGTGGCGGGACAGGGGTTGAAAAACTGTTTTTT.

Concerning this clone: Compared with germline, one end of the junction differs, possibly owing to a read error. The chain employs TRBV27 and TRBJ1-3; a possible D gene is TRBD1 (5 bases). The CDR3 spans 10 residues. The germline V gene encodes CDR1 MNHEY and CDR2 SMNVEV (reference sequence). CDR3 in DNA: TGTGCCAGCCTCTTTTACCCCGACAGTTTT. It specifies CASLFYPDSF.

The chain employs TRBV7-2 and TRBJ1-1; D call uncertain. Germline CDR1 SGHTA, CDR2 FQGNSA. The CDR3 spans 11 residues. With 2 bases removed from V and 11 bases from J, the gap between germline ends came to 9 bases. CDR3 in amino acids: CASSLTQRAFF. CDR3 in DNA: TGTGCCAGCAGCTTAACTCAGAGGGCTTTCTTT.

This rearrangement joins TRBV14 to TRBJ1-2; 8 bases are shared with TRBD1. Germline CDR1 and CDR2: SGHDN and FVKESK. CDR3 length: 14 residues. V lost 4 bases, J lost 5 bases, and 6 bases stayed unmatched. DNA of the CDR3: TGTGCCAGCAGCCCCCAGGGGGCCGGGTATGGCTACACCTTC. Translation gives CASSPQGAGYGYTF.